This T cell receptor beta chain is drawn from a study of shared clonotypes between healthy human individuals (dated by TCRdb to the early 2020s). Notes on the research overall: The cohort comprised two women and three men aged 18 to 49 years. For each donor, CD4 naive and CD4 memory were each run on three plates, CD8 naive on two plates, and CD8 memory on one plate. The study deeply sequenced blood TCR repertoires of five healthy adults to estimate repertoire size and the extent of clonotype sharing between individuals. Libraries were prepared and TCR repertoires were sequenced by different laboratories using diverse techniques, in order to increase sequencing depth and limit assay-specific biases. Each donor's leukapheresis produced roughly between about 0.85 and 10 billion PBMCs.

TCR CDR3 regions were amplified from genomic DNA by multiplex PCR using the deep immunoSEQ assay. Genomic DNA extracted from each cell subset was distributed evenly over all wells of several immunoSEQ 96-well plates, and each plate served as one replicate. For sorted subsets, approximately 200 ng of genomic DNA, equivalent to 30,000 or so T cell genomes, went into each replicate PCR. Purified libraries were quantified with a Qubit 3.0 fluorometer, sized on a Bioanalyzer 2100, and re-quantified with the KAPA Library Quantification kit. A separate single-read 150-cycle Illumina NextSeq 550 flow cell was used to sequence each immunoSEQ 96-well plate. Per the authors' processing: Because the immunoSEQ output included only junctional sequences and no quality scores, the filtering could not be the same as the filtering used for full-length reads. Sequences were annotated with PyIR, a Python wrapper for IgBLAST v1.9, using IMGT germline references to assign V/J genes and CDR3. Any read was removed if the V/J assignment was weak (E-value above 1e-6), the CDR3 was missing, or the read contained stop codons, out-of-frame junctions, or ambiguous translated residues. V3J clonotypes were defined as sequences sharing the same inferred V gene, J gene, and CDR3 amino acid sequence. The percentage overlap between two repertoires was calculated by dividing the number of shared unique clonotypes by the size of the smaller repertoire. Richness of each repertoire was evaluated using RTK rarefaction, the Chao1 estimator, and Recon v2.1 estimates of unobserved clonotypes. Generation probabilities were computed with OLGA for all TCRbeta clonotypes obtained by the gDNA method from a handful of donors. The table was pulled from immuneACCESS by TCRdb, which kept in-frame rearrangements only. Such tables lose some clones; where checked, under half of the loss comes from unresolved V genes, and the rest has no known cause. The DNA gave D and trimming, while V, J and clone size come from that table. The sample contains fewer than 1 million clones, just over 95% of them found a single time. The ten largest clones take up less than 0.25% of the sample.

The CDR3 covers 14 residues, taking in both the cysteine and the phenylalanine. The only DNA kept is the CDR3, 42 bases in frame from the first base. The CDR1 and CDR2 encoded by the germline V gene are SQVTM and ANQGSEA. The junction shows trimming of 4 bases on V and 4 bases on J, plus 15 bases between the germline ends. Study-wide findings and limitations: Rarefaction of sorted-subset datasets indicated incomplete sequencing despite the large sequencing depth. Based on pairwise subsampling, the degree of clonotype sharing among donors was expected to be affected by sequencing depth. Only blood was sampled, and tissue TCR repertoires likely differ from those in blood. Higher generation probabilities were observed for clonotypes shared by all four sorted-subset donors than for non-shared clonotypes. Sharing across a handful of donors was observed for about 5% of naive CD4, under 4% of naive CD8, 2% to 2.5% of memory CD4, and around 0.42% of memory CD8 clonotypes. Naive subsets generally had larger estimated clonotype richness than memory subsets did. The small number of donors limited the genetic and exposure-history diversity represented.

CD8 naive samples consisted of CD45RO-negative cells that were positively selected for CCR7, yielding a CD45RA+CCR7+ population without TemRA cells. The donors were healthy, HIV-negative adults with no recently reported acute infections or vaccinations. All donors were Caucasian adults living in Nashville, Tennessee, USA. Blood was collected by leukapheresis, and PBMCs were isolated by Ficoll-Histopaque density gradient centrifugation and then cryopreserved in liquid nitrogen vapor phase. Analytical flow cytometry was used to check the purity and quantity of each magnetically sorted T cell population. Genomic DNA was isolated from each sorted fraction and quantified by UV absorbance on a Nanodrop 2000c. With respect to this clone: Its antigen is still unknown. Nothing much larger sits one base from this clone, and base qualities are not available.

This receptor was identified in a man aged 25 to 40 in good health. The chain couples TRBV29-1 to TRBJ2-3, with the D call perhaps TRBD1 or TRBD2, each one matching 5 bases. Sequencing was carried out using naive CD8+ T cells sorted from blood. The label giving this sample's cell subset or site can be read as: CD45RA+CCR7+. The DNA sequence follows: TGCAGCGTTGTTGGGGCCGGGACCTCAGATACGCAGTATTTT. This gives the protein CSVVGAGTSDTQYF.